The next 18 T cell receptor beta chains were all read from a single sample in a study of blood T cells in healthy people across ages. It was with a sample-barcoded 5' primer and a J-beta primer mix that a second PCR of roughly 7 to 12 cycles was run. MiXCR, run by TCRdb on the 5' RACE reads, gives a single entry per CDR3 protein. The table has hundreds of thousands of distinct CDR3 sequences, roughly 26% seen once. Sequenced material: blood. Receptor source: a woman at least 80 years old in good health.

Concerning this clonotype: This clone may be a read error of a much larger clone one base away. The rearrangement links TRBV20-1 to TRBJ2-6; 7 bases line up with TRBD2. From germline, CDR1 is DFQATT and CDR2 SNEGSKA (reference sequence). This CDR3 contains 14 residues. The CDR3 region is CSVSGGSGANVRTF. The DNA of the CDR3 is TGCAGTGTATCGGGAGGATCTGGGGCCAACGTCCGGACTTTC.

This clonotype was counted a single time. The V call is TRBV7-2, the J call TRBJ1-5; D uncertain. The CDR3 loop spans 13 amino acids. Deletions cut 1 base from V and 7 bases from J, with 8 bases between. Per the germline V gene, CDR1 is SGHTA and CDR2 is FQGNSA. The DNA of the CDR3 is TGTGCCAGCAGCTTAGGAATGGACCAGCCCCAGCATTTT. This translates into CASSLGMDQPQHF.

The chain uses TRBV6-2 or TRBV6-3 and TRBJ1-5; TRBD1 matches at 8 bases. This CDR3 region has 15 residues. Germline CDR1 reads MNHEY; CDR2 reads SVGEGT. J gave up 6 bases and V 5 bases, and 9 bases lay outside the gene matches. The CDR3 nucleotides read TGTGCCAGCAGTCGTCGGGACAGGAGGAGTCAGCCCCAGCATTTT. Translation gives CASSRRDRRSQPQHF.

This clonotype was seen ten or more times. V is TRBV6-5 and J is TRBJ1-4; D gene unclear. CDR3 length equals 12 residues. The germline V and J ends were trimmed by 9 bases and 8 bases, with 13 bases remaining between them. Germline CDR1 is MNHEY and CDR2 is SVGAGI. The CDR3 protein is CASRQDGEKLFF. The CDR3 DNA follows: TGTGCCAGTAGGCAGGACGGCGAAAAACTGTTTTTT.

The CDR3 region has the DNA TGTGCCAGCAGTTACTCGACCGGGGGGGTCTACAGTGAGCAGTACTTC. Amino acid sequence: CASSYSTGGVYSEQYF. The genes are TRBV6-2 or TRBV6-3 and TRBJ2-7; TRBD2 aligns across 8 bases. V dropped 0 bases and J dropped 7; count of bases not matched to a gene: 11. Germline V gene data show CDR1 as MNHEY and CDR2 as SVGEGT. CDR3 length equals 16 residues.

The chain employs TRBV6-5 and TRBJ2-5, with D perhaps TRBD2 (6 bases). Germline assignment: CDR1 MNHEY and CDR2 SVGAGI. The V gene lost 2 bases and the J gene lost 2 bases, with 12 bases spanning the gap. This CDR3 is 15 amino acids long. The CDR3 reads CASSYLGRGQETQYF. DNA for the CDR3: TGTGCCAGCAGTTACCTAGGACGGGGGCAAGAGACCCAGTACTTC.

V gene TRBV5-6 combines with J gene TRBJ2-7, with 7 positions matching TRBD2. The length of the CDR3 is 15 residues. The germline V gene encodes CDR1 SGHDT and CDR2 YYEEEE. V was pared by 6 bases and J by 2 bases, with 11 bases of the junction left unmatched. Here the CDR3 reads CASTSGLVRPYEQYF. The CDR3 bases are TGTGCCAGCACCTCCGGACTAGTTAGGCCCTACGAGCAGTACTTC.

The sample holds a few counts of this clonotype. This rearrangement joins TRBV15 to TRBJ1-2; the D gene is possibly TRBD1 (6 bases). The CDR3 extends over 14 amino acids. V was shortened by 2 bases and J by 6 bases, with 13 bases between the two germline ends. Germline assignment: CDR1 LNHNV and CDR2 YYDKDF (reference sequence). CDR3 sequence reads: CATSRSRGGDGYTF. CDR3 bases: TGTGCCACCAGCAGAAGCAGGGGTGGGGATGGCTACACCTTC.

The table lists this clonotype with a few counts. The rearrangement joins TRBV5-4 to TRBJ1-1, with a possible D match to TRBD1 (5 bases). Trimming took 1 base from V and 3 from J, leaving 13 bases between them. This CDR3 comprises 15 residues. Germline-derived CDR1 and CDR2 are SGHNT and YYREEE (reference sequence). CDR3 protein: CASSLPGGLDTEAFF. Written as DNA, the CDR3 is TGTGCCAGCAGCTTGCCCGGGGGATTGGACACTGAAGCTTTCTTT.

This clonotype was counted many times. The chain uses TRBV7-2 and TRBJ1-4; the match to TRBD1 covers 8 bases. Germline V gives CDR1 SGHTA, CDR2 FQGNSA. The V segment lost 1 base and the J segment 6 bases; nucleotides outside the gene matches: 10. The length of the CDR3 is 17 residues. CDR3 sequence: CASSLGGSRGRDEKLFF. The CDR3 coding sequence is TGTGCCAGCAGCTTAGGGGGGTCCAGGGGGCGCGATGAAAAACTGTTTTTT.

This clonotype was seen many times. This chain connects TRBV5-5 to TRBJ2-3; 8 bases match TRBD2. Germline V gives CDR1 SGHKS, CDR2 YYEKEE (reference sequence). CDR3 length equals 15 residues. V was clipped by 7 bases and J by 4 bases; unmatched bases: 11. CDR3 coding DNA: TGTGCCAGCGGAATCGGGGGGGCTGCGTCAGATACGCAGTATTTT. Amino acid sequence: CASGIGGAASDTQYF.

This clonotype was seen ten or more times. V and J are TRBV7-2 and TRBJ2-5, with 9 bases matching TRBD1. The CDR3 spans 15 residues. Germline assignment: CDR1 SGHTA and CDR2 FQGNSA. Trimming took 5 bases from V and 4 from J; bases not matched to a gene: 8. The CDR3 loop is CASSQRRTGAETQYF. DNA for the CDR3: TGTGCCAGCAGCCAAAGACGGACAGGGGCAGAGACCCAGTACTTC.

A remark on this clonotype: A junction end diverges from the germline sequence, so it may reflect a read error. This sequence joins TRBV4-2 and TRBJ2-1; 9 bases agree with TRBD2. This CDR3 spans 16 amino acids. CDR1 LGHNA and CDR2 YNFKEQ come from the germline V gene. The CDR3 loop reads CAGSQLKTSGYNEQFF. Here the CDR3 DNA reads TGTGCCGGCAGCCAATTGAAGACTAGCGGATACAATGAGCAGTTCTTC.

This clonotype was seen repeatedly, ten times or more. The V and J genes are TRBV7-2 and TRBJ2-3, with unresolved D. Deletions cut 1 base from V and 0 bases from J, with 11 bases between. The CDR3 has 16 residues. Germline loops: CDR1 SGHTA, CDR2 FQGNSA. This CDR3 reads CASSLVGTTSTDTQYF. The CDR3 nucleotides are TGTGCCAGCAGCTTAGTTGGAACTACTAGCACAGATACGCAGTATTTT.

This clonotype was counted only a few times. J is TRBJ2-1 and V is TRBV5-4, with TRBD2 matching 8 bases. The assigned J gene may be wrong: the sequence end matches TRBJ2-7 better. Germline values: CDR1 SGHNT, CDR2 YYREEE (reference sequence). This CDR3 comprises 15 residues. The CDR3: CASSLAGGYYNEQYF. The CDR3 DNA reads TGTGCCAGCAGCTTGGCGGGGGGGTACTACAATGAGCAGTACTTC.

The chain links TRBV5-5 to TRBJ1-6, with 9 bases aligning to TRBD1. Looked up from germline, CDR1 is SGHKS and CDR2 is YYEKEE (reference sequence). CDR3 length equals 15 residues. J gave up 10 bases and V 4 bases, and 9 bases lay outside the gene matches. The CDR3 sequence is CASSPRDRVYSPLHF. The CDR3 nucleotides are TGTGCCAGCAGCCCCCGGGACAGGGTCTACTCACCCCTCCACTTT. Combining the CDR3 with reference TRBV5-5 and TRBJ1-6 gives the whole variable domain DAGVTQSPTHLIKTRGQQVTLRCSPISGHKSVSWYQQVLGQGPQFIFQYYEKEERGRGNFPDRFSARQFPNYSSELNVNALLLGDSALYLCASSPRDRVYSPLHFGNGTRLTVT.

This clonotype was counted at least ten times. This rearrangement joins TRBV12-3 or TRBV12-4 to TRBJ1-5; 10 bases are a match to TRBD1. The CDR3 spans 15 residues. V shed 1 base and J 7 bases; nucleotides not matched to a gene: 4. This chain's CDR3 is CASSLGQGAKQPQHF. The CDR3, as DNA: TGTGCCAGCAGTTTAGGACAGGGGGCGAAGCAGCCCCAGCATTTT.

Ten or more counts support this clonotype. The V gene is TRBV11-2, the J gene TRBJ2-5, with D unclear. V lost 1 base, J lost 1 base, and 7 bases lay in between. The CDR3 loop spans 14 amino acids. Germline assignment: CDR1 SGHAT and CDR2 FQNNGV. The CDR3 protein is CASSLVNLQETQYF. Written as DNA, the CDR3 is TGTGCCAGCAGCTTAGTGAATCTCCAAGAGACCCAGTACTTC.